Reported below is one T cell receptor beta chain. Its antigen remains unknown. The V and J ends lost 4 bases and 8 bases respectively, with 15 bases between them. The CDR3 runs to 14 residues. Germline values: CDR1 KGHDR, CDR2 SFDVKD. The data originate from a study of vaccination and CD4 T cells after COVID-19. Study summary: Median time from second vaccine dose to sampling was over 55 days (14 to 241).

Cultured CD4+ T-cell DNA underwent Oncomine TCR Beta short-read sequencing. Genomic DNA was taken out of cultured CD4+ T cells by extraction. TCRdb independently ran MiXCR on the PCR reads; one entry per CDR3 protein. The table includes roughly 20,000 distinct CDR3 sequences, just under 80% detected once. Regarding treatment: 10-day PBMC culture with coronavirus spike peptide pools or control peptides (ViraFEST assay). Cultures of PBMCs, some 2 million per well, were set up with 7.5 to 10 IU/ml IL-2 and about 9.7 ug/ml peptide pools. The V call is TRBV24-1, the J call TRBJ2-3; no clear D gene. This specimen consisted of CD4+ T cells from blood, cultured in vitro, obtained after SARS-CoV-2 vaccination. This TCR came from a human donor who received a COVID-19 vaccine. CDR3 in amino acids: CATSDPDSRVTQYF. In DNA form, the CDR3 reads TGTGCCACCAGTGACCCCGATAGCCGAGTTACGCAGTATTTT.